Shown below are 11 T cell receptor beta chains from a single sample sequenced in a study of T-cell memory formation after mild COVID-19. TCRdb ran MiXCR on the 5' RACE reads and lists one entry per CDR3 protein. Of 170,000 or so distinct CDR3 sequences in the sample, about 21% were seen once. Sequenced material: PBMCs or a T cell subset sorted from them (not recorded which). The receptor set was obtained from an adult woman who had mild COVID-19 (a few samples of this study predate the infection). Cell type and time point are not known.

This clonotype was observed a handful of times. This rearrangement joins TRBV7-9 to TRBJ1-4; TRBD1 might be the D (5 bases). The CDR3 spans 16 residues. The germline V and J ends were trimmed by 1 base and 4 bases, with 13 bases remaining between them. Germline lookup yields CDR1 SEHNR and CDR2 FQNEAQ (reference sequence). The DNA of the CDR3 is TGTGCCAGCAGCTTAGGCCAGGGAGAGATTAATGAAAAACTGTTTTTT. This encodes CASSLGQGEINEKLFF.

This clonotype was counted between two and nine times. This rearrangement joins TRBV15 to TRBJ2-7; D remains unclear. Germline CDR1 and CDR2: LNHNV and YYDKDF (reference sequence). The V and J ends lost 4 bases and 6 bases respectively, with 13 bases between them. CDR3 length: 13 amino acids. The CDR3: CATSKTRWGEQYF. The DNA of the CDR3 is TGTGCCACCAGCAAAACGCGCTGGGGCGAGCAGTACTTC.

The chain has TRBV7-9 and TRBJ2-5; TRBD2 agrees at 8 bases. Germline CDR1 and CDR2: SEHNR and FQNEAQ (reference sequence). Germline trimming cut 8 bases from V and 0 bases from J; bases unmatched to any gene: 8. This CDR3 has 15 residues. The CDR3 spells CASFGASGYQETQYF. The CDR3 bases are TGTGCCAGCTTTGGGGCTAGCGGGTACCAAGAGACCCAGTACTTC.

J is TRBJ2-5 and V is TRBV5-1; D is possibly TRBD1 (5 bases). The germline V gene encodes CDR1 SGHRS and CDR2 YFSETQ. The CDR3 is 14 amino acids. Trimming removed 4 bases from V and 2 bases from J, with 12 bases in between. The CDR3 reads CASSTTTEQETQYF. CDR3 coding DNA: TGCGCCAGCAGCACGACGACAGAGCAAGAGACCCAGTACTTC. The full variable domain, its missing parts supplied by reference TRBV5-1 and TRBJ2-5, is KAGVTQTPRYLIKTRGQQVTLSCSPISGHRSVSWYQQTPGQGLQFLFEYFSETQRNKGNFPGRFSGRQFSNSRSEMNVSTLELGDSALYLCASSTTTEQETQYFGPGTRLLVL.

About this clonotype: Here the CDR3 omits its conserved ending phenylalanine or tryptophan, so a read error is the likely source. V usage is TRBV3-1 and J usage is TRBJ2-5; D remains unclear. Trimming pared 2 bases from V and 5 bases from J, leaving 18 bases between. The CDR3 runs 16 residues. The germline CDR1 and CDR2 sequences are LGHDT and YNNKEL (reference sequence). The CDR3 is CASSQLASDVTETQYL. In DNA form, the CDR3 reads TGTGCCAGCAGCCAATTGGCGTCGGACGTGACGGAGACCCAGTACTTA.

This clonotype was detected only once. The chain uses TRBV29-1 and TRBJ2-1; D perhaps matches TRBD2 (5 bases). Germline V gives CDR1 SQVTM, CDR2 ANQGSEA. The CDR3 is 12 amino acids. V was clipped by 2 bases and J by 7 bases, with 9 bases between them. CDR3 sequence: CSVEYPGNEQFF. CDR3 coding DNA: TGCAGCGTTGAATACCCGGGAAATGAGCAGTTCTTC.

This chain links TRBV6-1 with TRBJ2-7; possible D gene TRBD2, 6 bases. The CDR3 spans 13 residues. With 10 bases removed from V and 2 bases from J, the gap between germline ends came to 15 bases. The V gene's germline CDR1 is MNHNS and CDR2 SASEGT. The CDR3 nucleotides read TGTGCCACGACGGCGGGGCGGCCCTACGAGCAGTACTTC. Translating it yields CATTAGRPYEQYF.

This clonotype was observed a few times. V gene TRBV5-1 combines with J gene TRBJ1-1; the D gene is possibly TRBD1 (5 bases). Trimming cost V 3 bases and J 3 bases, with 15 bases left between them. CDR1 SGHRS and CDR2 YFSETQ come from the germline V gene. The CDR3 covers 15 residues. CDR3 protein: CASSSEAQGHTEAFF. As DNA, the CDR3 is TGCGCCAGCAGCTCGGAAGCCCAGGGCCACACTGAAGCTTTCTTT.

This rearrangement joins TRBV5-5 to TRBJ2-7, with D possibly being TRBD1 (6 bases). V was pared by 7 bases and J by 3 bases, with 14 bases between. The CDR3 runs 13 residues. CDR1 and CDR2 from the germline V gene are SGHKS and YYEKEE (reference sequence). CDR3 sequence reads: CASSKPGDYEQYF. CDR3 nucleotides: TGTGCCAGCTCCAAGCCAGGGGACTACGAGCAGTACTTC.

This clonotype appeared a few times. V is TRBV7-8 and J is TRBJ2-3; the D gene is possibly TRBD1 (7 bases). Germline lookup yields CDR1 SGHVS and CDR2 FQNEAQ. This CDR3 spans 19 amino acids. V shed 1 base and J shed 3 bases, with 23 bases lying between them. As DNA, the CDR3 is TGTGCCAGCAGCTTAGTAGCGGCAGGGGGTCACGCGCATACAGATACGCAGTATTTT. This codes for CASSLVAAGGHAHTDTQYF.

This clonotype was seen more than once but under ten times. CDR3 residues: CSLRQGNYGYTF. DNA of the CDR3: TGCAGCCTTCGACAGGGGAACTATGGCTACACCTTC. The chain links TRBV20-1 to TRBJ1-2; TRBD1 agrees at 8 bases. The CDR3 totals 12 residues. Germline V gene data show CDR1 as DFQATT and CDR2 as SNEGSKA (reference sequence).